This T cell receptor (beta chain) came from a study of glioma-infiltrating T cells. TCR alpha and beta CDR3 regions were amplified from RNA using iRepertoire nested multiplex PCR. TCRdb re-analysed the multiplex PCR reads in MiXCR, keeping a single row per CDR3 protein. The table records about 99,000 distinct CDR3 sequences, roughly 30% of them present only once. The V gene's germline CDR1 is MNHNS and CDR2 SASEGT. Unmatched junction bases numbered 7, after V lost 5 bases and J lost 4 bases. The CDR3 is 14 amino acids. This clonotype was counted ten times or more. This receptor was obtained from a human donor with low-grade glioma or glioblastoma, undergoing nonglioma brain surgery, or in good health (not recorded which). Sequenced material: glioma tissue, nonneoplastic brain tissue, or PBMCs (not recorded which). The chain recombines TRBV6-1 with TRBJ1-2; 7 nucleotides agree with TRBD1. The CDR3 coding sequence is TGTGCCAGCAGTCAAAGGGACAGAGTCTATGGCTACACCTTC. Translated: CASSQRDRVYGYTF.